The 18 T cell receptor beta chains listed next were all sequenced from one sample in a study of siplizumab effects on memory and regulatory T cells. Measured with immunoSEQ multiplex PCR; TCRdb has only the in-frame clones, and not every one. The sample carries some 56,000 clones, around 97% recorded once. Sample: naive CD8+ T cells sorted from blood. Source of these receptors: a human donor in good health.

As DNA, the CDR3 is TGTGCCAGCAGCGTAGGAGGGACAGGGGTCGAAAAACTGTTTTTT. It specifies CASSVGGTGVEKLFF. The chain recombines TRBV9 with TRBJ1-4; 10 nucleotides agree with TRBD1. CDR3 length equals 15 residues. The trim removed 0 bases at V and 8 bases at J, leaving 4 bases unmatched. Germline assignment: CDR1 SGDLS and CDR2 YYNGEE.

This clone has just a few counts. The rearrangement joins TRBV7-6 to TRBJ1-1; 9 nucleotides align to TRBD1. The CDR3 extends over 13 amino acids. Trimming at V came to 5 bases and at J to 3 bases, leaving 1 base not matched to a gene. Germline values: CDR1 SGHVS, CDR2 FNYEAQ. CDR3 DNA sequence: TGTGCCAGCAGCGACAGGGGGGACACTGAAGCTTTCTTT. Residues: CASSDRGDTEAFF.

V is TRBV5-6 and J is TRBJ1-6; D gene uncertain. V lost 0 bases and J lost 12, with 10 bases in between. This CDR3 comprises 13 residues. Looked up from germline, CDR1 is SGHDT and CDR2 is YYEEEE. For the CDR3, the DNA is TGTGCCAGCAGCTTGGAGGGAGGGAGACCCCTCCACTTT. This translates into CASSLEGGRPLHF.

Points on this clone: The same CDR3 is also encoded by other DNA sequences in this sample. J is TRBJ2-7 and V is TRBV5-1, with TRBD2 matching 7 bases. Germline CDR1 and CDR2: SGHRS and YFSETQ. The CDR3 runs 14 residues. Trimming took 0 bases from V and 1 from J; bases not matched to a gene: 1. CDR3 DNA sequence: TGCGCCAGCAGCTTGGTCGGGGGGTCCTACGAGCAGTACTTC. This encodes CASSLVGGSYEQYF.

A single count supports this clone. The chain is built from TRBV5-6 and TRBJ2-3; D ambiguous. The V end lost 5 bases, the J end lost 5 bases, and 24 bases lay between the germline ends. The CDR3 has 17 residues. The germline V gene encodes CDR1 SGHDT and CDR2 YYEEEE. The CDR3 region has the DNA TGTGCCAGCAGAGGCCCCCCAGGCCCCCTTATGAAAGATACGCAGTATTTT. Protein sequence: CASRGPPGPLMKDTQYF.

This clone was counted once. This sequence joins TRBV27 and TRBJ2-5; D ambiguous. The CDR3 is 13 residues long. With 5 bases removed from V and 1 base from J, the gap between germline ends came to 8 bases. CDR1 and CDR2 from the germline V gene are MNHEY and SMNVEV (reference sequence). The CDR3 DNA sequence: TGTGCCAGCAGTGACGTTGCCCAAGAGACCCAGTACTTC. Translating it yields CASSDVAQETQYF.

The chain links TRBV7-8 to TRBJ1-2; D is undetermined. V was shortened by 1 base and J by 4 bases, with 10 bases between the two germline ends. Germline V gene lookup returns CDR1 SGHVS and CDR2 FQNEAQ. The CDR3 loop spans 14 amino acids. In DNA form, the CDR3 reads TGTGCCAGCAGCTTAGGAGGCGCCAGCTATGGCTACACCTTC. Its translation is CASSLGGASYGYTF.

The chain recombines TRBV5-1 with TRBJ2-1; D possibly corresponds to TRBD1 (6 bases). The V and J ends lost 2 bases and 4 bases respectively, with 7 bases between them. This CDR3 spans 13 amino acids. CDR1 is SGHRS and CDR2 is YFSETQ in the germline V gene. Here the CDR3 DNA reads TGCGCCAGCAGCTTAGGGGGATACAATGAGCAGTTCTTC. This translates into CASSLGGYNEQFF. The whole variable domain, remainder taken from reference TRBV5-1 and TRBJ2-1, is KAGVTQTPRYLIKTRGQQVTLSCSPISGHRSVSWYQQTPGQGLQFLFEYFSETQRNKGNFPGRFSGRQFSNSRSEMNVSTLELGDSALYLCASSLGGYNEQFFGPGTRLTVL.

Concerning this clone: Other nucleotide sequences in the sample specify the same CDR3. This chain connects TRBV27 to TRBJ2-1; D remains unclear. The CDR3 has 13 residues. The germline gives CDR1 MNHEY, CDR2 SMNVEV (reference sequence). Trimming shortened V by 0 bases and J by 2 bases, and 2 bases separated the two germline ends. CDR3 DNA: TGTGCCAGCAGTTTATCTACCTACAATGAGCAGTTCTTC. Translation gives CASSLSTYNEQFF.

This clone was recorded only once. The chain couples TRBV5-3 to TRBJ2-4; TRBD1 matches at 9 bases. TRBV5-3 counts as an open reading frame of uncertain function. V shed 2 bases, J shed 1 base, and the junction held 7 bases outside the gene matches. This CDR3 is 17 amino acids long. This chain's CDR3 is CARSLPGQGFAKNIQYF. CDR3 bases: TGTGCCAGAAGCTTACCGGGACAGGGATTTGCCAAAAACATTCAGTACTTC.

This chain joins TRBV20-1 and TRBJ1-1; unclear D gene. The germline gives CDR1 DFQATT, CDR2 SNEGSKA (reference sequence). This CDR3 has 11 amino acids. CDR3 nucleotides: TGCTCGACCCTGCTGAACACTGAAGCTTTCTTT. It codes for CSTLLNTEAFF.

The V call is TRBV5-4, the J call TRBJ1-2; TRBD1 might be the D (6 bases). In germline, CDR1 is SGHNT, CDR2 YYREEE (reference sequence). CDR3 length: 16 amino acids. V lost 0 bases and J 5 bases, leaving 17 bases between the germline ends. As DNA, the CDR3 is TGTGCCAGCAGCTTGGAAGTCGGCAGGGGTAATTATGGCTACACCTTC. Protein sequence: CASSLEVGRGNYGYTF. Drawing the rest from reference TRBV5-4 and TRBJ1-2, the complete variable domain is ETGVTQSPTHLIKTRGQQVTLRCSSQSGHNTVSWYQQALGQGPQFIFQYYREEENGRGNFPPRFSGLQFPNYSSELNVNALELDDSALYLCASSLEVGRGNYGYTFGSGTRLTVV.

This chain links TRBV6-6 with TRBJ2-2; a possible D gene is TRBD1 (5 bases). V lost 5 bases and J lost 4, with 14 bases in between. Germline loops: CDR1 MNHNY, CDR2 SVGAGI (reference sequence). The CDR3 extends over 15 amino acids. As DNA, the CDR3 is TGTGCCAGCAGTCCGAGGCAGGGCATCACCGGGGAGCTGTTTTTT. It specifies CASSPRQGITGELFF.

CDR3 in DNA: TGTGCCAGCAGCTTATGGGGGAACACTGAAGCTTTCTTT. It codes for CASSLWGNTEAFF. V gene TRBV11-1 combines with J gene TRBJ1-1; D uncertain. From germline, CDR1 is SGHAT and CDR2 FQDESV (reference sequence). The CDR3 runs 13 residues. Trimming pared 2 bases from V and 1 base from J, leaving 5 bases between.

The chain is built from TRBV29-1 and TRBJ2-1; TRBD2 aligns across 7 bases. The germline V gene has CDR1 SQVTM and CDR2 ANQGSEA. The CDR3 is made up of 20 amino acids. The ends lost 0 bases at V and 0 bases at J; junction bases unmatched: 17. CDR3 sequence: CSVEDPGLTQSKSSYNEQFF. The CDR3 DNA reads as TGCAGCGTTGAAGACCCGGGACTAACGCAATCAAAGAGCTCCTACAATGAGCAGTTCTTC.

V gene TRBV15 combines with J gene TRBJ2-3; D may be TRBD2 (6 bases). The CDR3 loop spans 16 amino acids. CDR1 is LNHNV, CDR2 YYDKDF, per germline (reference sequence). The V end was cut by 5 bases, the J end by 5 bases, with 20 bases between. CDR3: CATSSQRSLAEDTQYF. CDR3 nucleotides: TGTGCCACCAGCTCCCAAAGGTCTTTAGCGGAAGATACGCAGTATTTT.

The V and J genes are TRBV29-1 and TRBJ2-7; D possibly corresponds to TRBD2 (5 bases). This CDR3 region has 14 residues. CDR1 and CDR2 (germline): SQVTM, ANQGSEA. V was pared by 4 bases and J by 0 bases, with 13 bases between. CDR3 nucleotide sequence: TGCAGCGTTGTGTTCCCGGGGAGCTCCTACGAGCAGTACTTC. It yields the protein CSVVFPGSSYEQYF.

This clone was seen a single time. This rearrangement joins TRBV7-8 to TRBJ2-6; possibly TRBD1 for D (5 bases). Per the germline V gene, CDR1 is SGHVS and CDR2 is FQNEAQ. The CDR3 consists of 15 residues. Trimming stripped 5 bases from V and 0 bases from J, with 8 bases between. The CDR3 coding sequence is TGTGCCAGCAGCACGGACATCTCTGGGGCCAACGTCCTGACTTTC. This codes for CASSTDISGANVLTF.